Below are 2 T cell receptor beta chains sequenced from a single sample in a study of Ad26.COV2.S vaccination and SARS-CoV-2 variants. Using immunoSEQ multiplex PCR, the repertoire was profiled, and TCRdb retains in-frame clones only, with some absent. The profile covers 300,000 to 450,000 clones, with about 90% appearing a single time and about 3.9% taken by the ten largest. The source material was peripheral blood, sampled after recovery from COVID-19. These receptors all stem from a human donor who had recovered from COVID-19.

The chain is built from TRBV7-9 and TRBJ2-5, with 8 bases fitting TRBD2. This CDR3 is 15 amino acids long. V shed 5 bases and J 4 bases; nucleotides not matched to a gene: 9. The germline V gene has CDR1 SEHNR and CDR2 FQNEAQ (reference sequence). The CDR3 region has the DNA TGTGCCAGCAGCCCCGGGGGACTAGGCGTAGAGACCCAGTACTTC. Its translation is CASSPGGLGVETQYF.

The V and J genes are TRBV18 and TRBJ1-2; the D is unclear. Trimming removed 4 bases from V and 5 bases from J, with 11 bases in between. CDR3 size: 13 residues. Germline-derived CDR1 and CDR2 are KGHSH and LQKENI. The CDR3 DNA reads TGTGCCAGCTCACAGCCCCTGGGGTATGGCTACACCTTC. This encodes CASSQPLGYGYTF. Supplemented by reference TRBV18 and TRBJ1-2, the full variable domain reads NAGVMQNPRHLVRRRGQEARLRCSPMKGHSHVYWYRQLPEEGLKFMVYLQKENIIDESGMPKERFSAEFPKEGPSILRIQQVVRGDSAAYFCASSQPLGYGYTFGSGTRLTVV.